This T cell receptor beta chain is drawn from a study of technical replicates of blood from a handful of donors (dated by TCRdb to the late 2010s). The CDR3 holds 15 amino acids from the cysteine to the phenylalanine. This entry keeps only the CDR3 DNA: 45 bases, framed from base 1. The germline V gene sets CDR1 to SNHLY and CDR2 to FYNNEI. Germline trimming amounts to 6 bases on V and 2 bases on J, with 6 as the count of junction bases outside the gene matches. Remarks on this clone: Its antigen is still unknown. Per-base quality was not reported, and no clone a single base away is much larger than it.

Libraries were prepared through the immunoSEQ multiplex PCR assay. Not all clones reach the TCRdb copy of this immuneACCESS table, which keeps in-frame sequences only. Checked studies attribute under half of the gap to unresolved V genes and leave the rest unexplained. The sample yields under 100,000 clones; approximately 96% were counted once. Of the sample, roughly 0.3% falls within the top ten clones. Here the chain combines TRBV2 and TRBJ1-3, with 8 bases matching TRBD1. The material sequenced was T cells isolated from PBMCs. The clonotype was recovered from a human donor in good health. In nucleotides, the sequence is TGTGCCAGCAGGCAGGGGGCAGGGACTGGAAACACCATATATTTT. Translated, this gives CASRQGAGTGNTIYF. Joined to the reference TRBV2 and TRBJ1-3 proteins, this CDR3 gives the full variable domain: EPEVTQTPSHQVTQMGQEVILRCVPISNHLYFYWYRQILGQKVEFLVSFYNNEISEKSEIFDDQFSVERPDGSNFTLKIRSTKLEDSAMYFCASRQGAGTGNTIYFGEGSWLTVV.